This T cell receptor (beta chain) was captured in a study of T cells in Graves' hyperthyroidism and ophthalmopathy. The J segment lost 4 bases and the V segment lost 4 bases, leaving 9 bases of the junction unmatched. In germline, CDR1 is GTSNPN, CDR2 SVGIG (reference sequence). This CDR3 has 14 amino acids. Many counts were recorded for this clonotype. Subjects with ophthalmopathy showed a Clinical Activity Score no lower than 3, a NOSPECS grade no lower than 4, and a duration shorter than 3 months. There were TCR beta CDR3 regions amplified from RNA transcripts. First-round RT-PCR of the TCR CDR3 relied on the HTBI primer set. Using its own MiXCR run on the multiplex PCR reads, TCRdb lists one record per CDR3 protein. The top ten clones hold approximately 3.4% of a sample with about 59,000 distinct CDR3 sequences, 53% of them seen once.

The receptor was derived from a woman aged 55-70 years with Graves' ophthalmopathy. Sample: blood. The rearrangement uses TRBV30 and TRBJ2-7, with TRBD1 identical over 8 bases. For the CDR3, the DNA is TGTGCCTGGAATTACAGGGACAGGCCGTACGAGCAGTACTTC. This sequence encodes CAWNYRDRPYEQYF.